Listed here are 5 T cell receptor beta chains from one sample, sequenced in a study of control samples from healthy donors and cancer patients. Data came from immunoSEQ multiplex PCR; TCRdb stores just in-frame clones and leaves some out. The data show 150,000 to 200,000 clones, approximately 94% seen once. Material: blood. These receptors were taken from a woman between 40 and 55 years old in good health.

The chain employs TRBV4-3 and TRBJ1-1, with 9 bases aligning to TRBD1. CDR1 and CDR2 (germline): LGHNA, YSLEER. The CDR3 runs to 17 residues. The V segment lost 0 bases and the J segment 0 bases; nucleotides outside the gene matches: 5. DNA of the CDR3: TGCGCCAGCAGCCAAGATGGTCGGACAGGGGTGAACACTGAAGCTTTCTTT. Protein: CASSQDGRTGVNTEAFF.

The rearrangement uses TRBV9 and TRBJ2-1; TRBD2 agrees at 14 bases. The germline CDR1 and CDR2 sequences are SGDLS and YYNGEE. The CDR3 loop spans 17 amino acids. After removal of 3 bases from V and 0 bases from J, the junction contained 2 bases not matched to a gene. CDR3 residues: CASSGGTSGSSYNEQFF. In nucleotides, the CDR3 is TGTGCCAGCAGCGGCGGGACTAGCGGGAGCTCCTACAATGAGCAGTTCTTC.

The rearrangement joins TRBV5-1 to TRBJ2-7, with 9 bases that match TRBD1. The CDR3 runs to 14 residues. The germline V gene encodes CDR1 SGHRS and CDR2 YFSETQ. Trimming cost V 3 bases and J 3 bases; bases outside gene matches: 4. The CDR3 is CASSSGTGSYEQYF. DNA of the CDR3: TGCGCCAGCAGCTCCGGGACAGGGAGCTACGAGCAGTACTTC.

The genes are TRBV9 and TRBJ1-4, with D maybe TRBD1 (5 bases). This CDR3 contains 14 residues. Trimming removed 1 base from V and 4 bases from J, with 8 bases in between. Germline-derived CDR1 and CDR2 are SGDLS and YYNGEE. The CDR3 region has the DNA TGTGCCAGCAGCGTATTTGGGGGTAATGAAAAACTGTTTTTT. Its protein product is CASSVFGGNEKLFF.

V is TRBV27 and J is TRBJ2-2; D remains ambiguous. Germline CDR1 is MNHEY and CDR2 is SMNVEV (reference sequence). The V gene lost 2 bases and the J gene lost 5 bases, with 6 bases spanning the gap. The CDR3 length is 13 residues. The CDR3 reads CASSLTWTGELFF. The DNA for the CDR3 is TGTGCCAGCAGTTTAACTTGGACCGGGGAGCTGTTTTTT.